This passage covers 26 T cell receptor beta chains from one sample sequenced in a study of shared clonotypes between healthy human individuals. Here immunoSEQ multiplex PCR was the method, and the copy in TCRdb shows in-frame clones only, minus some. The sample lists roughly 2,500,000 clones, over 85% occurring once. The sequenced material came from naive CD4+ T cells from PBMCs. Subset of the sample: CD45RA+ positively selected. The receptors here all came from a man aged 18 to 35 in good health. Some clones in this sample may be carry-over from other donors' samples.

The genes are TRBV7-3 and TRBJ2-3; 13 nucleotides align to TRBD2. With V trimmed by 5 bases and J by 2 bases, 4 bases remained unmatched. This CDR3 region has 16 residues. CDR1 SGHTA and CDR2 FQGTGA come from the germline V gene. This CDR3 reads CASSKLAGGFTDTQYF. The CDR3 nucleotides are TGTGCCAGCAGCAAACTAGCGGGAGGGTTCACAGATACGCAGTATTTT.

This clone has more than one count but fewer than ten. This sequence joins TRBV30 and TRBJ1-1; weak D call: TRBD1 (6 bases). Trimming pared 2 bases from V and 6 bases from J, leaving 10 bases between. The CDR3 spans 12 residues. Germline V gene sequence: CDR1 GTSNPN, CDR2 SVGIG (reference sequence). As DNA, the CDR3 is TGTGCCTGGAGTCGACAGGCCTCTGAAGCTTTCTTT. Its translation is CAWSRQASEAFF. Complete variable domain (other parts from reference TRBV30 and TRBJ1-1): SQTIHQWPATLVQPVGSPLSLECTVEGTSNPNLYWYRQAAGRGLQLLFYSVGIGQISSEVPQNLSASRPQDRQFILSSKKLLLSDSGFYLCAWSRQASEAFFGQGTRLTVV.

V usage is TRBV2 and J usage is TRBJ2-7, with D tentatively TRBD2 (6 bases). Germline lookup yields CDR1 SNHLY and CDR2 FYNNEI. Trimming took off 6 bases at V and 3 bases at J, with 15 bases between the two ends. The CDR3 length is 14 residues. The CDR3 sequence is CASSGGSPGYEQYF. Written as DNA, the CDR3 is TGTGCCAGCAGCGGAGGGTCCCCAGGCTACGAGCAGTACTTC. The full variable domain, its missing parts supplied by reference TRBV2 and TRBJ2-7, is EPEVTQTPSHQVTQMGQEVILRCVPISNHLYFYWYRQILGQKVEFLVSFYNNEISEKSEIFDDQFSVERPDGSNFTLKIRSTKLEDSAMYFCASSGGSPGYEQYFGPGTRLTVT.

This rearrangement joins TRBV6-4 to TRBJ2-7; D not certain. CDR1 is MRHNA and CDR2 is SNTAGT in the germline V gene. The CDR3 consists of 14 residues. V dropped 9 bases and J dropped 2 bases, with 17 bases sitting between them. The DNA for the CDR3 is TGTGCCAGTCCGGGCTGGAAGAGGCCCTACGAGCAGTACTTC. Protein sequence: CASPGWKRPYEQYF.

With regard to this clone: Other DNA sequences within the sample encode an identical CDR3. The CDR3 spells CASSYSVTDTQYF. CDR3 DNA sequence: TGTGCCAGCAGTTACTCGGTCACAGATACGCAGTATTTT. This chain connects TRBV6-5 to TRBJ2-3; D call uncertain. From germline, CDR1 is MNHEY and CDR2 SVGAGI. Between the trimmed V and J ends, which lost 0 bases and 2 bases, there was a span of 3 bases. This CDR3 has 13 residues.

CDR3 region: CASSREDRYNEQFF. CDR3 DNA sequence: TGCGCCAGCAGCCGAGAGGACAGGTACAATGAGCAGTTCTTC. V gene TRBV4-1 combines with J gene TRBJ2-1; 7 nucleotides match TRBD1. Germline CDR1 reads MGHRA; CDR2 reads YSYEKL. J lost 4 bases, V lost 4 bases, and 4 bases had no gene match. CDR3 size: 14 residues.

V gene TRBV10-1 combines with J gene TRBJ2-3; TRBD2 agrees at 10 bases. The CDR3 loop spans 16 amino acids. Germline V lookup: CDR1 WNHNN, CDR2 SYGVQD (reference sequence). Germline trimming cut 4 bases from V and 4 bases from J; bases unmatched to any gene: 8. In DNA, the CDR3 is TGCGCCAGCAGTGCGCTAGCGGGAGACGTCTCAGATACGCAGTATTTT. Translation: CASSALAGDVSDTQYF.

The chain joins TRBV21-1 to TRBJ2-7. TRBV21-1 corresponds to a pseudogene. CDR3 size: 15 residues. CDR3 bases: TGTGCCAGCAGCAAAGAAAGAGGGGCCACCGAGGTGCAGTACTTC. Protein: CASSKERGATEVQYF.

The chain links TRBV2 to TRBJ2-7, with 10 bases aligning to TRBD2. Germline V gene sequence: CDR1 SNHLY, CDR2 FYNNEI. V dropped 3 bases and J dropped 4; count of bases not matched to a gene: 6. The CDR3 contains 15 residues. The CDR3 sequence is CASSDSSGRVYEQYF. The CDR3 DNA sequence: TGTGCCAGCAGTGATTCCAGCGGGAGGGTGTACGAGCAGTACTTC.

The chain joins TRBV6-4 to TRBJ1-6, with no clear D. This CDR3 has 13 amino acids. Germline V gene lookup returns CDR1 MRHNA and CDR2 SNTAGT. V was shortened by 6 bases and J by 8 bases, with 11 bases between the two germline ends. In nucleotides, the CDR3 is TGTGCCAGCAGCGACAATTTTGATTCACCCCTCCACTTT. This encodes CASSDNFDSPLHF.

The CDR3 DNA follows: TGTGCCAGCAGCTTGTGGCTAGCGGGCCCGAGCACAGATACGCAGTATTTT. Translating it yields CASSLWLAGPSTDTQYF. This rearrangement joins TRBV5-4 to TRBJ2-3; 8 bases match TRBD2. CDR1 SGHNT and CDR2 YYREEE come from the germline V gene (reference sequence). The length of the CDR3 is 17 residues. The V gene end was trimmed by 1 base and the J gene end by 0 bases; junction bases not matched to a gene: 7.

Turning to this clone: This specimen includes other DNA sequences encoding the same CDR3. The rearrangement uses TRBV28 and TRBJ2-1, with no clear D. Germline assignment: CDR1 MDHEN and CDR2 SYDVKM. V lost 4 bases to trimming and J lost 0 bases, with 4 bases between them. This CDR3 is built from 13 residues. This CDR3 is CASSSSSYNEQFF. The CDR3 DNA reads TGTGCCAGCAGTTCTAGCTCCTACAATGAGCAGTTCTTC. Variable domain in full (rest from reference TRBV28 and TRBJ2-1): DVKVTQSSRYLVKRTGEKVFLECVQDMDHENMFWYRQDPGLGLRLIYFSYDVKMKEKGDIPEGYSVSREKKERFSLILESASTNQTSMYLCASSSSSYNEQFFGPGTRLTVL.

On this clone: Its ends do not fully match the called genes, so a read error is possible. In nucleotides, the CDR3 is TGCGTTGCCGGACACCCGAACACCGGGGGGCTGTTTTTT. Protein product: CVAGHPNTGGLFF. This chain joins TRBV29-1 and TRBJ2-2, with D maybe TRBD2 (6 bases). From germline, CDR1 is SQVTM and CDR2 ANQGSEA. The CDR3 sequence is 13 residues long.

The table lists this clone with a few counts. The chain employs TRBV12-5 and TRBJ1-1, with a tentative D call TRBD1 (5 bases). The CDR3 sequence is 12 residues long. Germline V gene data show CDR1 as LGHNT and CDR2 as FRNRAP. With 7 bases removed from V and 6 bases from J, the gap between germline ends came to 12 bases. In DNA, the CDR3 is TGTGCTAGTGCCCCCCCGGGGGCTGAAGCTTTCTTT. This gives the protein CASAPPGAEAFF.

The chain uses TRBV7-2 and TRBJ2-7; tentative D call: TRBD1 (5 bases). CDR3 size: 15 residues. V was clipped by 2 bases and J by 4 bases, with 15 bases between them. Germline CDR1 is SGHTA and CDR2 is FQGNSA. DNA for the CDR3: TGTGCCAGCAGCTTACCAGGGAAAAAAGGGTACGAGCAGTACTTC. Translating gives CASSLPGKKGYEQYF.

The chain combines TRBV4-1 with TRBJ1-1, with 12 bases matching TRBD1. V lost 4 bases and J lost 0; bases outside the gene matches: 3. There are 16 residues in the CDR3. Germline CDR1 and CDR2: MGHRA and YSYEKL. CDR3 amino acids: CASSLGQGALNTEAFF. In nucleotides, the CDR3 is TGCGCCAGCAGCCTGGGACAGGGGGCACTGAACACTGAAGCTTTCTTT.

The V and J genes are TRBV2 and TRBJ1-2, with D perhaps matching TRBD1 (5 bases). This CDR3 has 14 amino acids. Per the germline V gene, CDR1 is SNHLY and CDR2 is FYNNEI. Trimming left V 5 bases short and J 8 bases short, with 18 bases between. As DNA, the CDR3 is TGTGCCAGCAGTAGGGACGGAGTTGGTTTCGGCTACACCTTC. Its protein is CASSRDGVGFGYTF.

The chain has TRBV6-6 and TRBJ2-5; TRBD2 might be the D (6 bases). Germline V lookup: CDR1 MNHNY, CDR2 SVGAGI (reference sequence). The length of the CDR3 is 11 residues. With 11 bases removed from V and 5 bases from J, the gap between germline ends came to 12 bases. CDR3 nucleotides: TGTGCCGGCACTCGGGGGGAGACCCAGTACTTC. Translation gives CAGTRGETQYF.

The chain joins TRBV6-1 to TRBJ2-4, with D possibly called TRBD1 or TRBD2 (6 bases each). The CDR3 covers 16 residues. Trimming took 0 bases from V and 7 from J, leaving 16 bases between them. Germline V lookup: CDR1 MNHNS, CDR2 SASEGT. In nucleotides, the CDR3 is TGTGCCAGCAGTGAAGCTAGGGGGGCAGGTTGGAACATTCAGTACTTC. Its protein product is CASSEARGAGWNIQYF.

The V gene is TRBV11-1, the J gene TRBJ2-7; D uncertain. The CDR3 sequence is 13 residues long. Germline V gene lookup returns CDR1 SGHAT and CDR2 FQDESV (reference sequence). V shed 5 bases and J shed 0 bases, with 8 bases lying between them. The CDR3 spells CASSLQYSYEQYF. The CDR3 coding sequence is TGTGCCAGCAGCCTACAATACTCCTACGAGCAGTACTTC.

V and J are TRBV7-8 and TRBJ2-3; possible D gene TRBD1, 6 bases. Trimming left V 5 bases short and J 1 base short, with 16 bases between. CDR1 and CDR2 (germline): SGHVS, FQNEAQ. This CDR3 region has 16 residues. Here the CDR3 reads CASSRGSAPGTDTQYF. In DNA, the CDR3 is TGTGCCAGCAGCAGGGGGTCGGCGCCCGGCACAGATACGCAGTATTTT.

V and J are TRBV27 and TRBJ1-1; 7 bases fit TRBD1. Germline-derived CDR1 and CDR2 are MNHEY and SMNVEV (reference sequence). V lost 5 bases, J lost 4 bases, and 10 bases stayed unmatched. The CDR3 contains 15 residues. In DNA, the CDR3 is TGTGCCAGCAGTCAACTCAGGGGGACGGGCACTGAAGCTTTCTTT. Amino acids: CASSQLRGTGTEAFF.

This clone has only a few counts. The V and J genes are TRBV5-1 and TRBJ1-1; no reliable D call. This CDR3 comprises 14 residues. Germline lookup yields CDR1 SGHRS and CDR2 YFSETQ. The V end was cut by 4 bases, the J end by 8 bases, with 18 bases between. CDR3 sequence: CASSRTVPQREAFF. DNA of the CDR3: TGCGCCAGCAGCCGCACGGTGCCCCAGAGGGAAGCTTTCTTT.

The genes are TRBV27 and TRBJ2-1, with 9 positions matching TRBD2. Germline V gene lookup returns CDR1 MNHEY and CDR2 SMNVEV (reference sequence). The CDR3 contains 16 residues. V trimming: 0 bases; J trimming: 9 bases; junction bases outside the gene matches: 9. CDR3 in amino acids: CASSLSGGRAYGEQFF. CDR3 DNA sequence: TGTGCCAGCAGTTTATCAGGCGGGAGGGCCTACGGTGAGCAGTTCTTC.

This chain joins TRBV28 and TRBJ1-2, with 7 bases aligning to TRBD1. The germline gives CDR1 MDHEN, CDR2 SYDVKM. This CDR3 region has 16 residues. Trimming cost V 5 bases and J 9 bases; bases outside gene matches: 18. This CDR3 reads CASSTPGTDSSLSYTF. The CDR3 DNA follows: TGTGCCAGCAGTACACCCGGGACAGACTCCTCTTTAAGCTACACCTTC.

This chain's CDR3 is CASSSPYRGQSMKQYF. The CDR3 nucleotides are TGTGCCAGCAGTTCACCCTACAGGGGACAAAGCATGAAGCAGTACTTC. The V call is TRBV28, the J call TRBJ2-7, with 7 bases matching TRBD1. Germline trimming cut 4 bases from V and 8 bases from J; bases unmatched to any gene: 17. The CDR3 runs 16 residues. Germline V CDR1 and CDR2: MDHEN, SYDVKM. The variable domain in full, completed from reference TRBV28 and TRBJ2-7, reads DVKVTQSSRYLVKRTGEKVFLECVQDMDHENMFWYRQDPGLGLRLIYFSYDVKMKEKGDIPEGYSVSREKKERFSLILESASTNQTSMYLCASSSPYRGQSMKQYFGPGTRLTVT.